One and the same sample provided the 10 T cell receptor beta chains below, sequenced in a study of human T cells and chemical hapten exposure. As to time point: patch test 1, 2 weeks after DPC sensitization. Treatment meaning: therapeutic diphenylcyclopropenone sensitization with weekly scalp DPC. Extraction yielded total RNA from whole blood (unfractionated). TCRdb processed the RACE reads anew with MiXCR; each CDR3 protein has one entry. Of about 52,000 distinct CDR3 sequences listed, more than 9.5% were seen once; the top ten hold less than 2%. This sample comprised whole blood, obtained in connection with sensitization to the hapten diphenylcyclopropenone (DPC). These receptors all stem from a woman aged 40 to 49 with alopecia areata. Some clones in this sample may be carry-over from other donors' samples.

This clonotype came up many times. The chain recombines TRBV7-3 with TRBJ2-1, with a possible D match to TRBD2 (6 bases). The CDR3 contains 17 residues. Per the germline V gene, CDR1 is SGHTA and CDR2 is FQGTGA. Trimming stripped 1 base from V and 4 bases from J, with 17 bases between. The CDR3 nucleotides are TGTGCCAGCAGCTTAAAGGGAGGCGGGAATGGGTACAATGAGCAGTTCTTC. Its protein product is CASSLKGGGNGYNEQFF.

V gene TRBV20-1 combines with J gene TRBJ2-2, with TRBD2 matching 7 bases. The CDR3 is 14 residues long. Germline V gene data show CDR1 as DFQATT and CDR2 as SNEGSKA (reference sequence). With V trimmed by 2 bases and J by 5 bases, 5 bases remained unmatched. The CDR3 here is CSARHGGSTGELFF. CDR3 coding DNA: TGCAGTGCTAGACACGGGGGGTCTACCGGGGAGCTGTTTTTT.

CDR3 sequence (DNA): TGTGCCAGCAGCTTGAACAGCGAGACCCAGTACTTC. This encodes CASSLNSETQYF. The V gene is TRBV11-3, the J gene TRBJ2-5; D unresolved. V was trimmed by 3 bases and J by 5 bases, leaving 7 bases between them. The CDR3 covers 12 residues. CDR1 is SGHNT, CDR2 YENEEA, per germline.

In this sample, this clonotype turned up a few times. This chain connects TRBV6-1 to TRBJ2-5; 9 bases fit TRBD1. The CDR3 is 13 residues long. The ends lost 6 bases at V and 1 base at J; junction bases unmatched: 0. The germline gives CDR1 MNHNS, CDR2 SASEGT. The CDR3 nucleotides read TGTGCCAGCAGGGACAGGGGCCAAGAGACCCAGTACTTC. Translated: CASRDRGQETQYF.

The genes are TRBV27 and TRBJ1-2; D unclear. With 6 bases removed from V and 5 bases from J, the gap between germline ends came to 19 bases. The CDR3 has 15 amino acids. The V gene's germline CDR1 is MNHEY and CDR2 SMNVEV (reference sequence). CDR3 coding DNA: TGTGCCAGCAGCTACAGCTTGGGAGAAACTTATGGCTACACCTTC. Encoded protein: CASSYSLGETYGYTF.

This clonotype was seen many times. The chain couples TRBV10-1 to TRBJ1-3; D unclear. This CDR3 is built from 13 residues. The V gene lost 4 bases and the J gene lost 0 bases, with 4 bases spanning the gap. The germline gives CDR1 WNHNN, CDR2 SYGVQD (reference sequence). CDR3 loop: CASSVGSGNTIYF. The CDR3 DNA reads as TGCGCCAGCAGTGTAGGCTCTGGAAACACCATATATTTT.

The gene calls are TRBV12-3 or TRBV12-4 and TRBJ2-2, with a possible D match to TRBD2 (5 bases). Trimming pared 7 bases from V and 7 bases from J, leaving 7 bases between. This CDR3 has 11 amino acids. CDR3 sequence reads: CASMSGGELFF. In DNA, the CDR3 is TGTGCCAGCATGAGCGGCGGGGAGCTGTTTTTT.

This clonotype was seen more than once but under ten times. The chain links TRBV30 to TRBJ1-1; D not certain. The length of the CDR3 is 18 residues. V lost 5 bases and J lost 0, with 25 bases in between. Germline CDR1 and CDR2: GTSNPN and SVGIG (reference sequence). CDR3 nucleotides: TGTGCCTGGTTCATGTCCGGGCAAATCCATATCTTGAACACTGAAGCTTTCTTT. Amino acid sequence: CAWFMSGQIHILNTEAFF.

This clonotype was found many times. The V and J genes are TRBV3-1 and TRBJ1-3; D is unclear. Trimming took 4 bases from V and 4 from J, leaving 11 bases between them. This CDR3 is 14 amino acids long. CDR1 LGHDT and CDR2 YNNKEL come from the germline V gene (reference sequence). CDR3 DNA: TGTGCCAGCAGCCCCGATTCAGGAGGAAACACCATATATTTT. Translating it yields CASSPDSGGNTIYF.

The CDR3 DNA follows: TGCGCCAGCAGCTTCGAGAGCCGCGATCAGCCCCAGCATTTT. Protein product: CASSFESRDQPQHF. The genes are TRBV5-1 and TRBJ1-5; D is unresolved. Trimming cost V 2 bases and J 5 bases, with 11 bases left between them. CDR3 size: 14 residues. Germline loops: CDR1 SGHRS, CDR2 YFSETQ.